The rows below give T cell receptor beta chains drawn from one sample of a study of T cell responses to AZD1222 COVID-19 vaccine. Method: immunoSEQ multiplex PCR; TCRdb's copy keeps in-frame clones and lacks some. The table lists approximately 200,000 clones, more than 85% of them singletons. The sample in question was peripheral blood, obtained 28 days after the second AZD1222 dose. These receptors originate from an adult who received the AZD1222 COVID-19 vaccine. Both conserved end residues are part of each CDR3. Fields, in order: clone size, D gene, V gene, J gene, CDR3 protein, CDR3 DNA. A D gene is named only where the DNA matches it firmly. Clone size is shown for a subset of rows, as once, few, many or a class of expanded clone.

clone_size: NA; d_call: NA; v_call: TRBV11-2; j_call: TRBJ2-3; cdr3_aa: CASSVTGGKSTDTQYF; cdr3_nt: TGTGCCAGCAGCGTGACGGGCGGTAAAAGCACAGATACGCAGTATTTT
clone_size: NA; d_call: NA; v_call: TRBV7-2; j_call: TRBJ1-3; cdr3_aa: CASSSGTFGNTIYF; cdr3_nt: TGTGCCAGCAGCTCCGGGACCTTCGGAAACACCATATATTTT
clone_size: NA; d_call: NA; v_call: TRBV6-5; j_call: TRBJ1-2; cdr3_aa: CASRIGQGYYGYTF; cdr3_nt: TGTGCCAGCAGGATCGGGCAGGGGTACTATGGCTACACCTTC
clone_size: NA; d_call: TRBD1; v_call: TRBV27; j_call: TRBJ1-5; cdr3_aa: CASSSGQGSNQPQHF; cdr3_nt: TGTGCCAGCAGTTCGGGACAGGGGAGCAATCAGCCCCAGCATTTT
clone_size: NA; d_call: NA; v_call: TRBV19; j_call: TRBJ1-5; cdr3_aa: CASSIGVGGDQPQHF; cdr3_nt: TGTGCCAGTAGTATAGGAGTAGGGGGGGATCAGCCCCAGCATTTT
clone_size: NA; d_call: NA; v_call: TRBV5-1; j_call: TRBJ1-1; cdr3_aa: CASSLGQYTEAFF; cdr3_nt: TGCGCCAGCAGCTTGGGACAGTACACTGAAGCTTTCTTT
clone_size: NA; d_call: NA; v_call: TRBV6-6; j_call: TRBJ1-1; cdr3_aa: CASSVRGTEAFF; cdr3_nt: TGTGCCAGCAGTGTCAGAGGCACTGAAGCTTTCTTT
clone_size: few; d_call: NA; v_call: TRBV9; j_call: TRBJ2-1; cdr3_aa: CASSVGGGALWNEQFF; cdr3_nt: TGTGCCAGCAGCGTAGGAGGAGGGGCCCTGTGGAATGAGCAGTTCTTC
clone_size: NA; d_call: NA; v_call: TRBV3-1/TRBV3-2; j_call: TRBJ2-2; cdr3_aa: CASSRPGTLMNTGELFF; cdr3_nt: TGTGCCAGCAGTCGCCCCGGGACCCTGATGAACACCGGGGAGCTGTTTTTT
clone_size: NA; d_call: NA; v_call: TRBV20-1; j_call: TRBJ2-1; cdr3_aa: CSARGVHEQFF; cdr3_nt: TGCAGTGCTAGAGGAGTACATGAGCAGTTCTTC
clone_size: once; d_call: NA; v_call: TRBV5-8; j_call: TRBJ1-6; cdr3_aa: CASSKQGLGPPLHF; cdr3_nt: TGTGCCAGCAGCAAACAGGGTCTGGGACCACCCCTCCACTTT
clone_size: NA; d_call: NA; v_call: TRBV3-1/TRBV3-2; j_call: TRBJ2-1; cdr3_aa: CASSPAGLARFF; cdr3_nt: TGTGCCAGCAGCCCCGCGGGGCTAGCGAGGTTCTTC
clone_size: NA; d_call: NA; v_call: TRBV9; j_call: TRBJ1-4; cdr3_aa: CASSDGILMSNEKLFF; cdr3_nt: TGTGCCAGCAGCGACGGGATTCTCATGAGTAATGAAAAACTGTTTTTT
clone_size: NA; d_call: TRBD2; v_call: TRBV7-9; j_call: TRBJ2-1; cdr3_aa: CASSLGAGGPGNEQFF; cdr3_nt: TGTGCCAGCAGCTTAGGCGCGGGAGGGCCAGGGAATGAGCAGTTCTTC
clone_size: NA; d_call: NA; v_call: TRBV5-1; j_call: TRBJ2-2; cdr3_aa: CASSLWELNTGELFF; cdr3_nt: TGCGCCAGCAGCTTATGGGAACTTAACACCGGGGAGCTGTTTTTT
clone_size: NA; d_call: NA; v_call: TRBV24-1; j_call: TRBJ2-1; cdr3_aa: CAVVDSYHNEQFF; cdr3_nt: TGTGCCGTAGTTGACAGTTACCACAATGAGCAGTTCTTC
clone_size: NA; d_call: NA; v_call: TRBV5-6; j_call: TRBJ1-6; cdr3_aa: CASSLLAANGNSPLHF; cdr3_nt: TGTGCCAGCAGCCTTCTGGCAGCGAATGGGAATTCACCCCTCCACTTT
clone_size: NA; d_call: TRBD2; v_call: TRBV7-2; j_call: TRBJ2-1; cdr3_aa: CASSGGVEHSYNEQFF; cdr3_nt: TGTGCCAGCAGCGGGGGGGTGGAGCACTCCTACAATGAGCAGTTCTTC
clone_size: once; d_call: TRBD1; v_call: TRBV28; j_call: TRBJ1-2; cdr3_aa: CASKLQGARGYTF; cdr3_nt: TGTGCCAGCAAATTACAGGGGGCGCGGGGCTACACCTTC
clone_size: NA; d_call: NA; v_call: TRBV5-6; j_call: TRBJ2-1; cdr3_aa: CASSLVKVRGNEQFF; cdr3_nt: TGTGCCAGCTCGCTGGTGAAGGTTCGGGGCAATGAGCAGTTCTTC
clone_size: once; d_call: NA; v_call: TRBV25-1; j_call: TRBJ1-1; cdr3_aa: CASSEYVGVNTEAFF; cdr3_nt: TGTGCCAGCAGTGAATATGTGGGAGTGAACACTGAAGCTTTCTTT
clone_size: NA; d_call: TRBD2; v_call: TRBV7-2; j_call: TRBJ2-3; cdr3_aa: CASSRSGINSDTQYF; cdr3_nt: TGTGCCAGCAGCCGTAGCGGGATTAACTCGGATACGCAGTATTTT
clone_size: NA; d_call: NA; v_call: TRBV11-2; j_call: TRBJ2-7; cdr3_aa: CASSLTGRSYEQYF; cdr3_nt: TGTGCCAGCAGCTTAACAGGGCGATCCTACGAGCAGTACTTC
clone_size: NA; d_call: TRBD1; v_call: TRBV28; j_call: TRBJ2-1; cdr3_aa: CASSVTGGRFNEQFF; cdr3_nt: TGTGCCAGCAGCGTAACAGGGGGCCGTTTCAATGAGCAGTTCTTC
clone_size: NA; d_call: NA; v_call: TRBV19; j_call: TRBJ1-1; cdr3_aa: CASSIDRVAEAFF; cdr3_nt: TGTGCCAGTAGTATAGACAGGGTGGCTGAAGCTTTCTTT
clone_size: few; d_call: TRBD1; v_call: TRBV19; j_call: TRBJ1-5; cdr3_aa: CASSTTGHQPQHF; cdr3_nt: TGTGCCAGTAGCACGACAGGGCACCAGCCCCAGCATTTT
clone_size: NA; d_call: NA; v_call: TRBV5-1; j_call: TRBJ1-1; cdr3_aa: CASSLTLSNTEAFF; cdr3_nt: TGCGCCAGCAGCTTGACCCTATCGAACACTGAAGCTTTCTTT
clone_size: NA; d_call: NA; v_call: TRBV5-8; j_call: TRBJ2-7; cdr3_aa: CASSLWGGLLYEQYF; cdr3_nt: TGTGCCAGCAGCTTGTGGGGGGGGCTCCTCTACGAGCAGTACTTC
clone_size: NA; d_call: NA; v_call: TRBV9; j_call: TRBJ1-1; cdr3_aa: CASSPEDRNTEAFF; cdr3_nt: TGTGCCAGCAGCCCCGAGGACAGGAACACTGAAGCTTTCTTT
clone_size: NA; d_call: NA; v_call: TRBV10-3; j_call: TRBJ2-2; cdr3_aa: CAISELTTGELFF; cdr3_nt: TGTGCCATCAGTGAGTTGACCACCGGGGAGCTGTTTTTT
clone_size: NA; d_call: NA; v_call: TRBV6-5; j_call: TRBJ1-6; cdr3_aa: CASKTGSDNSPLHF; cdr3_nt: TGTGCCAGTAAAACGGGATCCGATAATTCACCCCTCCACTTT
clone_size: NA; d_call: NA; v_call: TRBV10-3; j_call: TRBJ2-7; cdr3_aa: CAISEYRAYEQYF; cdr3_nt: TGTGCCATCAGTGAGTATAGGGCGTACGAGCAGTACTTC
clone_size: NA; d_call: NA; v_call: TRBV6-2/TRBV6-3; j_call: TRBJ2-7; cdr3_aa: CASSYKPYEQYF; cdr3_nt: TGTGCCAGCAGTTATAAGCCCTACGAGCAGTACTTC
clone_size: NA; d_call: NA; v_call: TRBV11-2; j_call: TRBJ1-1; cdr3_aa: CASSLGGVNTEAFF; cdr3_nt: TGTGCCAGCAGCCTGGGAGGGGTGAACACTGAAGCTTTCTTT
clone_size: NA; d_call: TRBD2; v_call: TRBV11-3; j_call: TRBJ2-1; cdr3_aa: CASSLRGTSLYNEQFF; cdr3_nt: TGTGCCAGCAGCCTAAGAGGGACTAGCCTTTACAATGAGCAGTTCTTC
clone_size: NA; d_call: NA; v_call: TRBV6-5; j_call: TRBJ1-1; cdr3_aa: CASSYQGSNTEAFF; cdr3_nt: TGTGCCAGCAGTTACCAGGGGTCCAACACTGAAGCTTTCTTT
clone_size: NA; d_call: TRBD1; v_call: TRBV28; j_call: TRBJ1-5; cdr3_aa: CASSSDRGPGSNQPQHF; cdr3_nt: TGTGCCAGCAGTTCCGACAGGGGGCCAGGGAGTAATCAGCCCCAGCATTTT
clone_size: NA; d_call: NA; v_call: TRBV20-1; j_call: TRBJ1-2; cdr3_aa: CSARAGYGYTF; cdr3_nt: TGCAGTGCTAGAGCAGGGTACGGCTACACCTTC
clone_size: NA; d_call: TRBD1; v_call: TRBV7-9; j_call: TRBJ2-1; cdr3_aa: CASSSGTGSDNEQFF; cdr3_nt: TGTGCCAGCAGCTCTGGGACAGGGTCAGACAATGAGCAGTTCTTC
clone_size: NA; d_call: NA; v_call: TRBV2; j_call: TRBJ2-5; cdr3_aa: CATHGERRETQYF; cdr3_nt: TGTGCCACCCACGGGGAGAGGAGGGAGACCCAGTACTTC
clone_size: once; d_call: TRBD2; v_call: TRBV5-1; j_call: TRBJ2-2; cdr3_aa: CASSPGGLTGELFF; cdr3_nt: TGCGCCAGCAGCCCGGGAGGTCTCACCGGGGAGCTGTTTTTT
clone_size: NA; d_call: NA; v_call: TRBV18; j_call: TRBJ2-2; cdr3_aa: CASSATNTGELFF; cdr3_nt: TGTGCCAGCTCAGCCACGAACACCGGGGAGCTGTTTTTT
clone_size: NA; d_call: TRBD1; v_call: TRBV7-3; j_call: TRBJ1-2; cdr3_aa: CASSLTLTGMGGYTF; cdr3_nt: TGTGCCAGCAGCTTAACGTTGACAGGGATGGGAGGCTACACCTTC
clone_size: NA; d_call: TRBD1; v_call: TRBV24-1; j_call: TRBJ2-7; cdr3_aa: CATSDPRQGLEQYF; cdr3_nt: TGTGCCACCAGTGATCCCCGACAGGGGCTCGAGCAGTACTTC
clone_size: once; d_call: TRBD2; v_call: TRBV30; j_call: TRBJ2-1; cdr3_aa: CAWSLGLAGGDEQFF; cdr3_nt: TGTGCCTGGAGTTTAGGACTAGCGGGAGGAGATGAGCAGTTCTTC
clone_size: NA; d_call: NA; v_call: TRBV11-2; j_call: TRBJ1-1; cdr3_aa: CASSLGGAKEAFF; cdr3_nt: TGTGCCAGCAGCTTAGGAGGGGCTAAGGAAGCTTTCTTT
clone_size: NA; d_call: NA; v_call: TRBV3-1/TRBV3-2; j_call: TRBJ1-1; cdr3_aa: CASSQNWNTEAFF; cdr3_nt: TGTGCCAGCAGCCAAAACTGGAACACTGAAGCTTTCTTT
clone_size: once; d_call: NA; v_call: TRBV23-1; j_call: TRBJ2-3; cdr3_aa: CASSRSRDRGPDTQYF; cdr3_nt: TGCGCCAGCAGTCGATCCCGGGACCGGGGACCAGATACGCAGTATTTT
clone_size: NA; d_call: TRBD1; v_call: TRBV5-5; j_call: TRBJ2-6; cdr3_aa: CASSWTGGWSSGANVLTF; cdr3_nt: TGTGCCAGCAGCTGGACAGGGGGCTGGAGCTCTGGGGCCAACGTCCTGACTTTC
clone_size: NA; d_call: NA; v_call: TRBV7-3; j_call: TRBJ1-5; cdr3_aa: CASSLKPGQPQHF; cdr3_nt: TGTGCCAGCAGCTTAAAACCGGGTCAGCCCCAGCATTTT
clone_size: NA; d_call: NA; v_call: TRBV28; j_call: TRBJ1-5; cdr3_aa: CASHKGDYSNQPQHF; cdr3_nt: TGTGCCAGTCACAAGGGCGATTATAGCAATCAGCCCCAGCATTTT
clone_size: NA; d_call: NA; v_call: TRBV24-1; j_call: TRBJ2-2; cdr3_aa: CATSTAGVNTGELFF; cdr3_nt: TGTGCCACCAGTACGGCAGGGGTGAACACCGGGGAGCTGTTTTTT
clone_size: few; d_call: NA; v_call: TRBV4-1; j_call: TRBJ2-7; cdr3_aa: CASSQAATRVSEQYF; cdr3_nt: TGCGCCAGCAGCCAAGCGGCAACTAGGGTCTCCGAGCAGTACTTC
clone_size: NA; d_call: NA; v_call: TRBV29-1; j_call: TRBJ2-7; cdr3_aa: CSYRTAETYEQYF; cdr3_nt: TGCAGTTACCGAACGGCAGAAACCTACGAGCAGTACTTC
clone_size: NA; d_call: TRBD1; v_call: TRBV5-6; j_call: TRBJ2-5; cdr3_aa: CASSYGQGWETQYF; cdr3_nt: TGTGCCAGCAGCTACGGACAGGGGTGGGAGACCCAGTACTTC
clone_size: NA; d_call: NA; v_call: TRBV9; j_call: TRBJ2-1; cdr3_aa: CASSPRLVGAGNEQFF; cdr3_nt: TGTGCCAGCAGCCCACGACTAGTAGGAGCTGGGAATGAGCAGTTCTTC
clone_size: NA; d_call: NA; v_call: TRBV5-1; j_call: TRBJ2-7; cdr3_aa: CASSLDGETQGEQYF; cdr3_nt: TGCGCCAGCAGCTTGGATGGGGAAACGCAGGGCGAGCAGTACTTC